Listed below are T cell receptor beta chains from one sample, sequenced in a study of cytomegalovirus exposure and HLA in healthy donors. The method was immunoSEQ multiplex PCR; TCRdb's version includes in-frame clones alone and lacks a portion of them. The sample holds about 100,000 clones, about three quarters seen once. The material sequenced was PBMCs. These receptors were collected from a young man in good health and CMV-seronegative. Each CDR3 is given with its conserved first and last residue.

TRBV7-7	CASSFGQGGELFF
TRBV7-9	CASRSSYEQYF
TRBV2	CASSEVTAYGYTF
TRBV2	CASSDRGNGANVLTF
TRBV19	CASSIGETVDTQYF
TRBV30	CAWRGGDTGELFF
TRBV28	CASSPMGGFSGANVLTF
TRBV11-2	CASSFFGGVGNEQFF
TRBV29-1	CSVERREDTEAFF
TRBV5-4	CASSAGQDVGQPQHF
TRBV28	CASSQPRGQTQETQYF
TRBV11-2	CASSPRTGGYTGELFF
TRBV10-3	CAISESGGLNTEAFF
TRBV7-8	CASSPPGGLDYGYTF
TRBV30	CAWRGLGQGGVLTF
TRBV7-9	CASSFYRTGHTYEQYF
TRBV27	CASSFNRGAYYGYTF
TRBV19	CASSATGGLETQYF
TRBV18	CASSPSSGMGTDTQYF
TRBV5-1	CASSLGQGPLRRETQYF
TRBV6-5	CASSYGAGGMDGYTF
TRBV7-2	CASSRGLAGYSYNEQFF
TRBV27	CASSFSGLAGGVFNEQFF
TRBV11-2	CASSPPYGAGELFF
TRBV28	CASSGQGYEQYF
TRBV21-1	CASSKWGRRGNYEQYF
TRBV28	CASSLGGDYGYTF
TRBV7-9	CASSLDGSGNTIYF
TRBV5-1	CASSFTLAGGVGANVLTF
TRBV2	CASKRLNTEAFF
TRBV9	CASSRDRGYEQYF
TRBV7-2	CASTSGRGGGGEQFF
TRBV2	CASRPGTGVEELFF
TRBV11-2	CASSLTGTATNEKLFF
TRBV5-6	CASSLLTTDSYNEQFF
TRBV5-1	CASSSGQGVQETQYF
TRBV5-6	CASSWAFQARGTEAFF
TRBV19	CASSLGPDTQYF
TRBV29-1	CSVEKGLSRERRTEAFF
TRBV4-1	CASSNTGGGGYNEQFF
TRBV5-1	CASSSYPTSGADEQFF
TRBV7-9	CAGDRGQPEAFF
TRBV30	CAWSKGPSAGANYGYTF
TRBV28	CASSWRQGGVDTQYF
TRBV5-4	CASSPGQGKVEQFF
TRBV9	CASSFGTVGYGGELFF
TRBV5-6	CASSLAGTGDQPQHF
TRBV25-1	CASSELGVRGAFF
TRBV28	CASSLRTGSGYTF
TRBV19	CASIPGLAYNEQFF
TRBV2	CASSEGTGAFDEQYF
TRBV10-2	CASSETGYEQYF
TRBV29-1	CSAKAGSTDTQYF
TRBV6-1	CATGTGGEKLFF
TRBV4-2	CASSQDDGGSPQETQYF